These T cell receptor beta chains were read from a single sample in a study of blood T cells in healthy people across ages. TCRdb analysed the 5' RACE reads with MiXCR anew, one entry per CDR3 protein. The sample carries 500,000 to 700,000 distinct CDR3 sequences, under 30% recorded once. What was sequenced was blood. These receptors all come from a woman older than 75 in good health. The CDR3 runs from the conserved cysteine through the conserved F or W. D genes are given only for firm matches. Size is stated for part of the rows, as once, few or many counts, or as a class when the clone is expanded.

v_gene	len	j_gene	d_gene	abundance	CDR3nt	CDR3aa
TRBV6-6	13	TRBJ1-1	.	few	TGTGCCAGCAGTTACGGGGACCGAGCCGCGGCTTTCTTT	CASSYGDRAAAFF
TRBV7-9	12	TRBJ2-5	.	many	TGTGCCAGCAGCCCCCATGGACAGCAACAGTACTTC	CASSPHGQQQYF
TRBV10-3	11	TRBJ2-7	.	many	TGTGCCATCAGTGACACCTACGAGCAGTACTTC	CAISDTYEQYF
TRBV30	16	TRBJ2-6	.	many	TGTGCCTGGAGTACCAGGGGCGGGTCTGGGGCCAACGTCCTGACTTTC	CAWSTRGGSGANVLTF
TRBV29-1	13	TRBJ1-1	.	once	TGCAGCGTGGTCTGGACGGGGAACACTGAAGCTTTCTTT	CSVVWTGNTEAFF
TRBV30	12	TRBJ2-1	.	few	TGTGCCTGGGGACGACTGACCAATGAGCAGTTCTTC	CAWGRLTNEQFF
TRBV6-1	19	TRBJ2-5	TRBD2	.	TGTGCCAGCATCACCGGGAGGGCTAGCGGGGGTTTCTACCAAGAGGCCCAGTACTTC	CASITGRASGGFYQEAQYF
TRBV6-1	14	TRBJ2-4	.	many	TGTGCCGGGGGGGGCCTTACAGCCAAAAACATTCAGTACTTC	CAGGGLTAKNIQYF
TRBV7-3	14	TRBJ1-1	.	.	TGTGCCAGCGGCTTTGGGGGGCTGAGCACTGAAGCTTTCTTT	CASGFGGLSTEAFF
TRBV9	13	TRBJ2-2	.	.	TGTGCCAGCAGCGCCACAGTAACCGGGGAGCTGTTTTTT	CASSATVTGELFF
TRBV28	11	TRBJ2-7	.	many	TGTGCCAGCATCTCCGTCTACGAGCAGTACTTC	CASISVYEQYF
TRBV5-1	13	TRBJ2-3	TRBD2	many	TGCGCCAGCAGCTTAGCGGGGAGAGATACGCAGTATTTT	CASSLAGRDTQYF
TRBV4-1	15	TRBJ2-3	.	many	TGCGCCAGCAGCCAAGTAGCGGCTAGCACAGATACGCAGTATTTT	CASSQVAASTDTQYF
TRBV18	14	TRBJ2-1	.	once	TGTGCCAGCTCACCAACCGCGGCTAGCTATGAGCAGTTCTTC	CASSPTAASYEQFF
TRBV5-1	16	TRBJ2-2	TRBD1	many	TGCGCCAGCAGCCCGGAGGGACAGGGTAGCACCGGGGAGCTGTTTTTT	CASSPEGQGSTGELFF
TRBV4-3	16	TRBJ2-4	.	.	TGCGCCAGCAGCCAAGATAGGTACGGAGCCAAAAACATTCAGTACTTC	CASSQDRYGAKNIQYF
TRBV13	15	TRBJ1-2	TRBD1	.	TGTGCCAGCAGCTCCCGGGACAGGGCTCTCCATGGCTACACCTTC	CASSSRDRALHGYTF
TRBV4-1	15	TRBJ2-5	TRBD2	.	TGCGCCAGCAGCCCTAGCGGGAGCCGGGGTGGGACCCAGTACTTC	CASSPSGSRGGTQYF
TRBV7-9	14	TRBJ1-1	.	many	TGTGCCAGCAGCCCGGGACGGCCGAACACTGAAGCTTTCTTT	CASSPGRPNTEAFF
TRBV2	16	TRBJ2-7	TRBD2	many	TGTGCCAGCAGTCACCATCCGACTAGCGGGGGGGACGAGCAGTACTTC	CASSHHPTSGGDEQYF
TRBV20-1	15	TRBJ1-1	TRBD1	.	TGCAGTGCTGAGGGGGTAGGGACAGCGAACACTGAAGCTTTCTTT	CSAEGVGTANTEAFF
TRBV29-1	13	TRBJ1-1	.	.	TGCAGCGCGGGACGGGGTGTTCGGACTGAAGCTTTCTTT	CSAGRGVRTEAFF
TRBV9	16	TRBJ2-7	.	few	TGTGCCAGCAGCGTAGCTGTCGGGCTAACCGACAATGAGCAGTACTTC	CASSVAVGLTDNEQYF
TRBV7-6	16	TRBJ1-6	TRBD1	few	TGTGCCAGCAGCCTCCGGACAGGGACCTATAATTCACCCCTCCACTTT	CASSLRTGTYNSPLHF
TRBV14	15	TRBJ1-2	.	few	TGTGCCAGCAGCCCCCGATGGGGTGGGAGCTATGGCTACACCTTC	CASSPRWGGSYGYTF
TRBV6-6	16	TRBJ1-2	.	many	TGTGCCAGCAGTTACTCGGGTGGATCAGCTAACTATGGCTACACCTTC	CASSYSGGSANYGYTF
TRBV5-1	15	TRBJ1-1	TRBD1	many	TGCGCCAGCACTCCAGGAGGGACAGGGGACACTGAAGCTTTCTTT	CASTPGGTGDTEAFF
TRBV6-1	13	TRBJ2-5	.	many	TGTGCCAGCAGTGAAACGTGGCAAGAGACCCAGTACTTC	CASSETWQETQYF
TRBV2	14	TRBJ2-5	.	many	TGTGCCGCCACGGTCCCCCGCGGAGGAGAGACCCAGTACTTC	CAATVPRGGETQYF
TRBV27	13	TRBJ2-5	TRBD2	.	TGTGCCAGCAGAACTAGCGGGGAAGAGACCCAGTACTTC	CASRTSGEETQYF
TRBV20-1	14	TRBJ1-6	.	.	TGCAGTGCTAGAGATTCGGCAGGGGATTCACCCCTCCACTTT	CSARDSAGDSPLHF
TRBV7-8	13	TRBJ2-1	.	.	TGTGCCAGCAGCTGGGAGCGTTACAATGAGCAGTTCTTC	CASSWERYNEQFF
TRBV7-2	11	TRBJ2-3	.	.	TGTGCCAGCGGTGACTACGACACGCAGTATTTT	CASGDYDTQYF
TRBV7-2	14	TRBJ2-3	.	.	TGTGCCAGCAGCTTAAAGGTGGCGGGAGATACGCAGTATTTT	CASSLKVAGDTQYF
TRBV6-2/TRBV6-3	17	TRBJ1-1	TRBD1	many	TGTGCCAGCAGTTACGAGACAGGGGCCGGGAGGGACACTGAAGCTTTCTTT	CASSYETGAGRDTEAFF
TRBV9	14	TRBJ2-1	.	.	TGTGCCAGCAGCGTAGGCAGCCCCGGGGATGAGCAGTTCTTC	CASSVGSPGDEQFF
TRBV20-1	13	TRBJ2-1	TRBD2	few	TGCAGTGCTAGCGGGGGGGCCATGGATGAGCAGTTCTTC	CSASGGAMDEQFF
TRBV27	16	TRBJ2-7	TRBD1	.	TGTGCCAGCAGTTGTGTCTCACCGGGACAGGGTTACGAGCAGTACTTC	CASSCVSPGQGYEQYF
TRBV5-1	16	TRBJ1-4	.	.	TGCGCCAGCAGCTACCTCGGGGTTGGGACTAATGAAAAACTGTTTTTT	CASSYLGVGTNEKLFF
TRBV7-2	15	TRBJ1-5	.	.	TGTGCCAGCAGCGCCACGAAAGGGGGCAATCAGCCCCAGCATTTT	CASSATKGGNQPQHF
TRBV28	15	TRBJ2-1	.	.	TGTGCCAGCAGTCTGGGGGGTGGTTGGACCCATGAGCAGTTCTTC	CASSLGGGWTHEQFF
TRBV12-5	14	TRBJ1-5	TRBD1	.	TGTGCTAGTGGTCTTGACAGGGAGATTGCGCCCCAGCATTTT	CASGLDREIAPQHF
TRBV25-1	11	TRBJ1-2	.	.	TGTGCCAGCAGGGGGAACTATGGCTACACCTTC	CASRGNYGYTF
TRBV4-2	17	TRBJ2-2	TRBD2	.	TGTGCCAGCAGCCGGAACGGACTAGCGGGAGAGGTCGGGGAGCTGTTTTTT	CASSRNGLAGEVGELFF
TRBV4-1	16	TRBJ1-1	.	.	TGCGCCAGCAGCCAAGATGAGGGGGGGAGGCACACTGAAGCTTTCTTT	CASSQDEGGRHTEAFF
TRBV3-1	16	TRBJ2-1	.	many	TGTGCCAGCAGCCCATTAGCGAGCAGCTCCTACAATGAGCAGTTCTTC	CASSPLASSSYNEQFF
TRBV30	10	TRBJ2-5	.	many	TGTGCCTGGGGAGGGTGGACCCAGTACTTC	CAWGGWTQYF
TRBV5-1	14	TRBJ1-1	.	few	TGCGCCAGCAGGATCGAGGCTGTTGGCACTGAAGCTTTCTTT	CASRIEAVGTEAFF
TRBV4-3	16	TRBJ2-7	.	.	TGCGCCAGCAGCCAAGATACCGGGACGGACTACAATGAGCAGTACTTC	CASSQDTGTDYNEQYF
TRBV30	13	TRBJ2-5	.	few	TGTGCCTCCTCTGCTTGGGAACAAGAGACCCAGTACTTC	CASSAWEQETQYF